This T cell receptor beta chain was found in a study of shared clonotypes between healthy human individuals. In the study overall: CD4 naive and CD4 memory each took three plates per donor, while CD8 naive took two and CD8 memory one.

Study findings and constraints: Among non-shared clonotypes, generation probabilities were lower than among those shared by all four donors.

This CDR3 region has 13 residues. With 5 bases removed from V and 8 bases from J, the gap between germline ends came to 13 bases. In germline, CDR1 is LNHDA, CDR2 SQIVND (reference sequence). CD45RO-negative, CCR7-positively selected cells formed the naive CD8 fraction, excluding terminally differentiated effector memory CD45RA+ cells. With respect to this clone: The antigen is not known.

Each subset's genomic DNA was split evenly across several immunoSEQ plates. Clones were read by immunoSEQ multiplex PCR, and TCRdb kept only the in-frame ones, dropping some. The sample includes some 1,900,000 clones, about 95% seen only once; the top ten take around 1.2%. V gene TRBV19 combines with J gene TRBJ2-1; D call uncertain. The specimen sequenced was naive CD8+ T cells sorted from blood. The sequence came from a man aged 18 to 30 in good health. The CDR3 DNA sequence: TGTGCCAGTAGTGCCCGGCCCGCGGATGAGCAGTTCTTC. It translates to CASSARPADEQFF.